This T cell receptor (beta chain) appears in the sequencing data of a study of blood T cells in healthy people across ages. The table lists this clonotype with a few counts. Antigen unknown. Study results and caveats: Since the PBMCs were unsorted, naive and antigen-experienced cells could not be conclusively compared.

The CDR3 is 15 amino acids. Germline values: CDR1 PRHDT, CDR2 FYEKMQ (reference sequence). Trimming removed 2 bases at V and 5 bases at J, with 14 bases between. Then a second PCR, running about 6 to 12 cycles, was carried out with a sample-barcoded 5' primer and a J-beta primer mix. In TCRdb, the 5' RACE reads were re-called with MiXCR into one record per CDR3 protein. This table has under 2 million distinct CDR3 sequences, roughly 32% appearing once. Sequenced: blood. The TCR originated in a woman in her 30s in good health. V usage is TRBV13 and J usage is TRBJ2-3; D may be TRBD1 (6 bases). The CDR3 DNA follows: TGTGCCAGCAGCTTAAGTCTCAAAGGGGGAGATACGCAGTATTTT. The encoded protein is CASSLSLKGGDTQYF.